The clone carrying this T cell receptor (beta chain) was seen a few times. The sample is drawn from a study of neurological immune-mediated disorders. TCRdb re-called the 5' RACE reads through MiXCR, storing one row per CDR3 protein. The sample consists of about 120,000 distinct CDR3 sequences, 3% to 3.5% of them appearing once. Germline assignment: CDR1 SGHTA and CDR2 FQGNSA. The CDR3 runs 15 residues. V was cut by 1 base and J by 4 bases, with 11 bases left in between. Material for sequencing was PBMCs. This rearrangement joins TRBV7-2 to TRBJ2-1, with D uncertain. The receptor's source is a woman in her thirties with multiple sclerosis. The CDR3 coding sequence is TGTGCCAGCAGCTTAGTGAGGTTCTCATACAATGAGCAGTTCTTC. Translated: CASSLVRFSYNEQFF.